The sequence of this TCR beta chain was determined in a study of CD8+CD57+ T cells in acquired aplastic anemia. Overall study: Mean DNA quantity obtained from sorted CD4+ and CD8+ cells was 3 to 4 ug. Overall study findings and caveats: Around 29 CD8+ CDR3 sequences were shared between patients and controls.

Genomic DNA acted as the template from which TCR beta VDJ combination and CDR3 sequence profiling were carried out. TCRdb re-called the reads with MiXCR, one entry per CDR3 protein. The sample has a few hundred thousand distinct CDR3 sequences, approximately 58% seen once. By flow cytometry, patients selected for sequencing had shown an expansion of CD8+CD57+ cells. Patients had not yet gotten any therapy when their blood was taken for sampling. This clonotype was counted once. Its antigen is still unknown. V gave up 2 bases and J gave up 4 bases, with 6 bases separating them. The CDR3 loop spans 13 amino acids. From germline, CDR1 is LGHNA and CDR2 YNFKEQ.

The chain carries TRBV4-2 and TRBJ2-1, with unresolved D. The origin of this receptor is a human donor with aplastic anemia. What was sequenced was sorted CD4+, CD8+, or CD8+CD57+ T cells (not recorded which) from PBMCs. CDR3 in DNA: TGTGCCAGCAGCCAACACGCTTACAATGAGCAGTTCTTC. Translating gives CASSQHAYNEQFF.